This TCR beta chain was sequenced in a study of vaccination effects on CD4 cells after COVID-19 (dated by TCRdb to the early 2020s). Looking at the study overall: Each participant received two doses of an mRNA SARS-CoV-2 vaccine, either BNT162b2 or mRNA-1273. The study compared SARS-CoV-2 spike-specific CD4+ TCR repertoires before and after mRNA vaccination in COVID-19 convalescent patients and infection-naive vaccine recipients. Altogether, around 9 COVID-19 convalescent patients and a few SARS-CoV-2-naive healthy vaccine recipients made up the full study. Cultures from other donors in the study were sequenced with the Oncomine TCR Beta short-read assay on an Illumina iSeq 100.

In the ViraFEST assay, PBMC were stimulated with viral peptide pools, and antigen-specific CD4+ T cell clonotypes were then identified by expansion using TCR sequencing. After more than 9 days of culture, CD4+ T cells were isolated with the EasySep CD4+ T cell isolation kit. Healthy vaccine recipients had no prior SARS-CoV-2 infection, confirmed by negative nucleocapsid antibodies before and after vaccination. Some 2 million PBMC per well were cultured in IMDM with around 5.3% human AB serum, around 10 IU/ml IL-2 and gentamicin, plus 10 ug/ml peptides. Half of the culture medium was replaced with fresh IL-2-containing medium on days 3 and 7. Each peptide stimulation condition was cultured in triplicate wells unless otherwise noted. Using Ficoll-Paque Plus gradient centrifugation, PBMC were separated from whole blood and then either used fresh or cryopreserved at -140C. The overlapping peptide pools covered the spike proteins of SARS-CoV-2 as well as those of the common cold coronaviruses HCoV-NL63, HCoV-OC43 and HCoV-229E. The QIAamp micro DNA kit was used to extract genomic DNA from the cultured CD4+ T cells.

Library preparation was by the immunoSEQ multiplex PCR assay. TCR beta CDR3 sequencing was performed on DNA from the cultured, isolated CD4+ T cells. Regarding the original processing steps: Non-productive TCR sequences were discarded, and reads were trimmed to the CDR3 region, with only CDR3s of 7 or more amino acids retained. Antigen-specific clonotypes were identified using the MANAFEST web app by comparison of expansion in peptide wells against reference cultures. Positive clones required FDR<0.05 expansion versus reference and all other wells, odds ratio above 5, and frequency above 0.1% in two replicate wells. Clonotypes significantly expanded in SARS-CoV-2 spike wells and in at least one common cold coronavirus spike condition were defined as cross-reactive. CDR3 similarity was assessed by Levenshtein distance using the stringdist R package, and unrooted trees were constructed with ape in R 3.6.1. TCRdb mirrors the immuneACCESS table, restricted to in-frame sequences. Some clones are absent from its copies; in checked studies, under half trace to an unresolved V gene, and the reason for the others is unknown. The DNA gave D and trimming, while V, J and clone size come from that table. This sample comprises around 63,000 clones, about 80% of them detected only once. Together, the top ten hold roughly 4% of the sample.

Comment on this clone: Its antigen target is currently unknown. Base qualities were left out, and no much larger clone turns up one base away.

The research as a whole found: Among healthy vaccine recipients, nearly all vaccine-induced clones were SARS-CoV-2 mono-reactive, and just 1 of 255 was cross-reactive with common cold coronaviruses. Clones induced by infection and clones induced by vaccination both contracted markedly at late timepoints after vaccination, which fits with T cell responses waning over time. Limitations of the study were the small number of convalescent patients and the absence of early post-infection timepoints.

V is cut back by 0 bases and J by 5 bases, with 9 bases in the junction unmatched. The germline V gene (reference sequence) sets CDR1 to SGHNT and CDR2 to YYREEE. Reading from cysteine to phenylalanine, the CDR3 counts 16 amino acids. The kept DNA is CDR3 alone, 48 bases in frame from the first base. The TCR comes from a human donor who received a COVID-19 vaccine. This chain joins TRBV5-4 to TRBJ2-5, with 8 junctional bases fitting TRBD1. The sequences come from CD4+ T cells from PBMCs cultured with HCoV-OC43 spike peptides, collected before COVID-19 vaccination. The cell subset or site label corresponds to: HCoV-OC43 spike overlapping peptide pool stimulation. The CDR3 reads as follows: CASSLDRTGMLETQYF. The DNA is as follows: TGTGCCAGCAGCTTGGACCGGACAGGGATGTTGGAGACCCAGTACTTC.